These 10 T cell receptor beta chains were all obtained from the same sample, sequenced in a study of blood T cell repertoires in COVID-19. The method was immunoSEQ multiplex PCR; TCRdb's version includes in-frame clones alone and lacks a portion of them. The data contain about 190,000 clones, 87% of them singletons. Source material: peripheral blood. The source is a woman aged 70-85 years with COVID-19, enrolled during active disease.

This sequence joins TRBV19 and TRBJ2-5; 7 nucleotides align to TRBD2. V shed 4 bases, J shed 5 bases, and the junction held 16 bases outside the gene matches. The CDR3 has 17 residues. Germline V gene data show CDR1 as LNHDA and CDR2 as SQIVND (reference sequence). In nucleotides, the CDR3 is TGTGCCAGTAGTAGAAACTTTCTAGGACTAGATGGTGAGACCCAGTACTTC. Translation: CASSRNFLGLDGETQYF.

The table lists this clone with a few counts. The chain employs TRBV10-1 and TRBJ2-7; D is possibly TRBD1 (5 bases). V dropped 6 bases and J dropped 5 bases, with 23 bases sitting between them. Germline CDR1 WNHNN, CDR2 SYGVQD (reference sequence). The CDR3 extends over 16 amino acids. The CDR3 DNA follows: TGCGCCAGCAGCACCCTGGGGCAGTCTTACCCCCACGAGCAGTACTTC. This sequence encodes CASSTLGQSYPHEQYF.

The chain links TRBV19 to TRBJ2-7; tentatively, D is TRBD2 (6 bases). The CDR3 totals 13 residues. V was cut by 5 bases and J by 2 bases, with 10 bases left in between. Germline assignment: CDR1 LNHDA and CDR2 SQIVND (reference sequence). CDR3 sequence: CASSQGEAYEQYF. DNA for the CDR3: TGTGCCAGTAGTCAAGGGGAGGCCTACGAGCAGTACTTC.

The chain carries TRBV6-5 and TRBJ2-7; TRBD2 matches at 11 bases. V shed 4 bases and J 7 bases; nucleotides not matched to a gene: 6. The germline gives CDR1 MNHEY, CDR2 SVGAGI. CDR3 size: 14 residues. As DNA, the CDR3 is TGTGCCAGCAGTTTAGCGGGAGGGACAGGGGAGCAGTACTTC. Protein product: CASSLAGGTGEQYF.

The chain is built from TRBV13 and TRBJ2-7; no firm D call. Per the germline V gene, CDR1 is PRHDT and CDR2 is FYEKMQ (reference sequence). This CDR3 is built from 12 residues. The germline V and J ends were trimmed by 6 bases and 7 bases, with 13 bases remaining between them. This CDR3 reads CASRFASQEQYF. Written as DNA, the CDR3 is TGTGCCAGCAGGTTTGCCTCGCAGGAGCAGTACTTC.

The CDR3 bases are TGTGCCAGCAGCCCGGGGGACAGGCGATCGGAGTTCTTC. This encodes CASSPGDRRSEFF. This chain connects TRBV5-5 to TRBJ2-1; TRBD1 matches 8 bases. Germline CDR1 reads SGHKS; CDR2 reads YYEKEE (reference sequence). With 4 bases clipped from V and 14 bases from J, the junction kept 11 bases outside the gene matches. The CDR3 totals 13 residues.

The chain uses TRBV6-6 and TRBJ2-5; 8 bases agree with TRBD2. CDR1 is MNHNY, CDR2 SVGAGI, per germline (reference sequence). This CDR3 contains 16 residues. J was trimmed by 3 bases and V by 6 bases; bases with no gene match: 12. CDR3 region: CASRLNNPGLEETQYF. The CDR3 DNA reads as TGTGCCAGCAGACTCAATAATCCGGGACTAGAAGAGACCCAGTACTTC.

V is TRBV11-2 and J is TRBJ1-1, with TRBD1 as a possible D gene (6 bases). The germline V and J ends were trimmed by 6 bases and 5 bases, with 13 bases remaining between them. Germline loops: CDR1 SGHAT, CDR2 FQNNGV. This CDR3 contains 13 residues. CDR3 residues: CASRKTGGTEAFF. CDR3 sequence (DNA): TGTGCCAGCAGGAAGACAGGCGGGACTGAAGCTTTCTTT.

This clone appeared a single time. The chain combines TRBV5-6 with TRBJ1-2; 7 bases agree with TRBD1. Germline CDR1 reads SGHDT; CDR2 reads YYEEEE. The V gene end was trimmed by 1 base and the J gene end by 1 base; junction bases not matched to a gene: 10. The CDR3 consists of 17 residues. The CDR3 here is CASSLSSDRAINYGYTF. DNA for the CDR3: TGTGCCAGCAGCTTGTCGTCCGACAGGGCTATTAACTATGGCTACACCTTC. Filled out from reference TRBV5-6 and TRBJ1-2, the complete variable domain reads DAGVTQSPTHLIKTRGQQVTLRCSPKSGHDTVSWYQQALGQGPQFIFQYYEEEERQRGNFPDRFSGHQFPNYSSELNVNALLLGDSALYLCASSLSSDRAINYGYTFGSGTRLTVV.

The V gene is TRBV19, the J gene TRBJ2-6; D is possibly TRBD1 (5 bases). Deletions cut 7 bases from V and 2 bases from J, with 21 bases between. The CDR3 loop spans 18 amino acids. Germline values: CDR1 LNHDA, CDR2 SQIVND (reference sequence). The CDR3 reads CASTPRRQGVPGANVLTF. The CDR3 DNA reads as TGTGCCAGTACCCCTCGCAGGCAGGGCGTCCCTGGGGCCAACGTCCTGACTTTC.